The next 5 T cell receptor beta chains were all read from a single sample in a study of naive and memory T cell subsets. Both TRBC1 and TRBC2 were covered by a beta constant-region primer of two equimolar oligonucleotides. The ligated cDNA underwent four PCR rounds using SP2 and nested alpha and beta constant-region primers. MiXCR was run by TCRdb on the UMI-ligation and nested PCR reads, yielding one entry per CDR3 protein. Here the sample spans under 150,000 distinct CDR3 sequences, roughly a fifth being singletons. Findings of the study overall: A few larger clonotypes appeared in naive repertoires, especially CD8, possibly memory cells re-expressing CD45RA.

Their antigens remain unidentified. The sequenced sample consisted of naive CD8+ T cells from blood. These receptor sequences come from a human donor in good health.

Regarding this clonotype: The junction shows a germline mismatch at one end, possibly a read error. The V call is TRBV12-3 or TRBV12-4, the J call TRBJ1-4; no clear D gene. The CDR3 loop spans 18 amino acids. CDR3 amino acids: CASSFDPGRETTNEKLIF. In DNA, the CDR3 is TGTGCCAGCAGTTTTGATCCTGGGCGGGAAACAACTAATGAAAAACTGATTTTT.

This clonotype has just a few counts. This chain uses TRBV28 with TRBJ2-1; TRBD2 agrees at 12 bases. Germline CDR1 is MDHEN and CDR2 is SYDVKM. CDR3 length: 17 amino acids. V was pared by 3 bases and J by 4 bases, with 7 bases of the junction left unmatched. CDR3 protein: CASSLASGRAGYNEQFF. CDR3 coding DNA: TGTGCCAGCAGTTTGGCTAGCGGGAGGGCCGGATACAATGAGCAGTTCTTC. The variable domain in full, completed from reference TRBV28 and TRBJ2-1, reads DVKVTQSSRYLVKRTGEKVFLECVQDMDHENMFWYRQDPGLGLRLIYFSYDVKMKEKGDIPEGYSVSREKKERFSLILESASTNQTSMYLCASSLASGRAGYNEQFFGPGTRLTVL.

This clonotype showed up just a few times. This chain connects TRBV6-2 or TRBV6-3 to TRBJ2-3; TRBD2 aligns across 16 bases. V lost 2 bases, J lost 5 bases, and 10 bases stayed unmatched. CDR1 and CDR2 (germline): MNHEY, SVGEGT. The CDR3 loop spans 19 amino acids. The CDR3 here is CASSYRSGTSGRAIDTQYF. CDR3 in DNA: TGTGCCAGCAGTTACCGCTCCGGGACTAGCGGGAGGGCCATAGATACGCAGTATTTT.

This clonotype has more than one count but fewer than ten. This chain joins TRBV28 and TRBJ2-7; 11 bases are a match to TRBD2. V lost 7 bases and J lost 7; bases outside the gene matches: 18. Germline V gives CDR1 MDHEN, CDR2 SYDVKM. The CDR3 runs to 17 residues. Here the CDR3 reads CASTPPLAGGPTLEQYF. CDR3 DNA sequence: TGTGCCAGCACCCCCCCGTTAGCGGGAGGGCCCACCTTGGAGCAGTACTTC.

DNA of the CDR3: TGTGCCAGCAGTTTTCTCGGCGGCCGATACAATGAGCAGTTCTTC. This sequence encodes CASSFLGGRYNEQFF. This chain uses TRBV12-3 or TRBV12-4 with TRBJ2-1; D is ambiguous. CDR3 size: 15 residues. Trimming took 3 bases from V and 4 from J, leaving 13 bases between them.